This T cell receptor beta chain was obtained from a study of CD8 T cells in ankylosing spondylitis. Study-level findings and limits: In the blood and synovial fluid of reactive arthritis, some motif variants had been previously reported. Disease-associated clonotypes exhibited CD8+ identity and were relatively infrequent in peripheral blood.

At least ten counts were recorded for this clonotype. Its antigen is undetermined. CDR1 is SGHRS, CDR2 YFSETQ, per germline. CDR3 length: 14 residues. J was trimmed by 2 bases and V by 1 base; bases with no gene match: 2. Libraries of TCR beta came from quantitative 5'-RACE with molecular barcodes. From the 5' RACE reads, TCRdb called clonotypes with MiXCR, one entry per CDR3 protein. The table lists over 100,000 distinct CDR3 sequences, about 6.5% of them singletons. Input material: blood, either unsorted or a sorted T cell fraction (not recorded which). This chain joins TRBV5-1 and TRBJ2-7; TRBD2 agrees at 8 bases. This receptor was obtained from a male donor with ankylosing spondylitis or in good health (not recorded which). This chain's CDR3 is CASSLTSGTYEQYF. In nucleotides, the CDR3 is TGCGCCAGCAGCTTGACTAGCGGTACCTACGAGCAGTACTTC.